The clone carrying this TCR beta chain was seen more than once but under ten times. With 7 bases clipped from V and 0 bases from J, the junction kept 7 bases outside the gene matches. The CDR3 contains 15 residues. Germline CDR1 and CDR2: SGDLS and YYNGEE. This sample was included in a study of blood T cell repertoires in COVID-19. Study information: Material from acute and convalescent COVID-19 was sourced from the United States, Italy and Spain. In each case, the material was cDNA or gDNA derived from T cells, B-cell-depleted T cells, or PBMCs.

In the original workflow: Estimation of nucleated cell counts relied on the amplification of reference gene primers. Some clones are missing from TCRdb's copy, which holds only in-frame ones; the method was immunoSEQ multiplex PCR. Clone size and the V and J calls come from that table; the DNA yielded D and trimming. Of fewer than 75,000 clones in the sample, 79% were seen once. Sequencing was carried out using peripheral blood. The chain carries TRBV9 and TRBJ2-3; 8 bases agree with TRBD2. The TCR originated in a man aged 55 to 70 with acute or convalescent COVID-19. CDR3 DNA sequence: TGTGCCAGCGAGGAGCGGGGGCACAGCACAGATACGCAGTATTTT. This codes for CASEERGHSTDTQYF.